This TCR beta chain appears in the sequencing data of a study of T cell changes during pregnancy in multiple sclerosis. Measured with immunoSEQ multiplex PCR; TCRdb has only the in-frame clones, and not every one. Of 75,000 to 95,000 clones listed, about 92% are singletons. This CDR3 has 14 amino acids. The germline gives CDR1 MNHNS, CDR2 SASEGT. V was cut by 6 bases and J by 10 bases, with 19 bases left in between. Sequenced here: peripheral blood, sampled after pregnancy. The genes are TRBV6-1 and TRBJ2-1, with D possibly being TRBD2 (5 bases). The receptor was isolated from a female donor with multiple sclerosis, enrolled in a pregnancy study. The DNA for the CDR3 is TGTGCCAGCAGGGGGAGCACGCAGAGGGAGGAGCAGTTCTTC. Translation: CASRGSTQREEQFF.